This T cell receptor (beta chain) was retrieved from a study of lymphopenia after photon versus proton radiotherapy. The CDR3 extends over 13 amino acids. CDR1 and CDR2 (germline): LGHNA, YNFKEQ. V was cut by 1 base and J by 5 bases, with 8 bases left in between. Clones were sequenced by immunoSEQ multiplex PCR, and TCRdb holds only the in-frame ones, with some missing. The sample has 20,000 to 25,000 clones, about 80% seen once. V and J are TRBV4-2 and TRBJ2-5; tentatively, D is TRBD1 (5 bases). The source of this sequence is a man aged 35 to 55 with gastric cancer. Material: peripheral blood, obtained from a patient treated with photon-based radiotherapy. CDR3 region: CASSQVGRETQYF. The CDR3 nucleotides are TGTGCCAGCAGCCAAGTGGGGCGTGAGACCCAGTACTTC.